This is a list of T cell receptor beta chains from one sample in a study of blood T cell repertoires in COVID-19. Here immunoSEQ multiplex PCR was the method, and the copy in TCRdb shows in-frame clones only, minus some. The sample has 80,000 or so clones, about 88% seen once; the top ten hold 8.5% to 9.5%. Sample: peripheral blood. These receptors originate from a human donor in a cohort sampled during active COVID-19. CDR3s include the opening cysteine and the closing phenylalanine or tryptophan. Fields, in order: CDR3 DNA, CDR3 protein, clone size, V gene, J gene, D gene. The D gene is left open where the match is weak. The size field is filled for only some rows; it gives once, few, many or a size class.

CDR3nt: TGTGCCAGCTACGGGGGTTCCTATAATTCACCCCTCCACTTT
CDR3aa: CASYGGSYNSPLHF
abundance: -
v_gene: TRBV6-5
j_gene: TRBJ1-6
d_gene: -

CDR3nt: TGTGCCAGCTCACGCGAAATGGGACACCGGAACACTGAAGCTTTCTTT
CDR3aa: CASSREMGHRNTEAFF
abundance: -
v_gene: TRBV18
j_gene: TRBJ1-1
d_gene: -

CDR3nt: TGCGCCAGCAGCTTTTCAAGCGGGGGCCGGGGGTCACCCCAGTACTTC
CDR3aa: CASSFSSGGRGSPQYF
abundance: -
v_gene: TRBV5-1
j_gene: TRBJ2-5
d_gene: TRBD2

CDR3nt: TGTGCCTGGAGTGTAATACAGGGCTCACCCCTCCACTTT
CDR3aa: CAWSVIQGSPLHF
abundance: few
v_gene: TRBV30
j_gene: TRBJ1-6
d_gene: -

CDR3nt: TGCGCCAGCAGCTATGACAGGAATTACGAGCAGTACTTC
CDR3aa: CASSYDRNYEQYF
abundance: few
v_gene: TRBV5-1
j_gene: TRBJ2-7
d_gene: -

CDR3nt: TGTGCCAGCAGACCCGGGACAGGGACCTATGGCTACACCTTC
CDR3aa: CASRPGTGTYGYTF
abundance: -
v_gene: TRBV6-5
j_gene: TRBJ1-2
d_gene: TRBD1

CDR3nt: TGTGCCAGCAGCCGGGACAGGGTTGACTATGGCTACACCTTC
CDR3aa: CASSRDRVDYGYTF
abundance: -
v_gene: TRBV5-4
j_gene: TRBJ1-2
d_gene: TRBD1

CDR3nt: TGTGCCAGCAGCCCCCGGAGTTTTGGATCGAACGAGCAGTACTTC
CDR3aa: CASSPRSFGSNEQYF
abundance: -
v_gene: TRBV9
j_gene: TRBJ2-7
d_gene: -

CDR3nt: TGTGCCAGCAGCTCCAACAGGGTATGGACTGAAGCTTTCTTT
CDR3aa: CASSSNRVWTEAFF
abundance: -
v_gene: TRBV13
j_gene: TRBJ1-1
d_gene: -

CDR3nt: TGTGCCAGCACCCCCGGGAGGACGGACTATGGCTACACCTTC
CDR3aa: CASTPGRTDYGYTF
abundance: -
v_gene: TRBV7-2
j_gene: TRBJ1-2
d_gene: -

CDR3nt: TGTGCCAGCAGAACACAGGGCCCCACTGAAGCTTTCTTT
CDR3aa: CASRTQGPTEAFF
abundance: -
v_gene: TRBV6-5
j_gene: TRBJ1-1
d_gene: -

CDR3nt: TGCAGTGCTAGTAAACTAGCGAGCCACGAGCAGTACTTC
CDR3aa: CSASKLASHEQYF
abundance: -
v_gene: TRBV20-1
j_gene: TRBJ2-7
d_gene: TRBD2

CDR3nt: TGTGCCAGCAGCTTAGCGGGACAGGCTAGCACAGATACGCAGTATTTT
CDR3aa: CASSLAGQASTDTQYF
abundance: once
v_gene: TRBV7-2
j_gene: TRBJ2-3
d_gene: TRBD1

CDR3nt: TGTGCCAGCAGCCAAGGGCTCCCCGGGACTAGCAACTACAATGAGCAGTTCTTC
CDR3aa: CASSQGLPGTSNYNEQFF
abundance: -
v_gene: TRBV4-2
j_gene: TRBJ2-1
d_gene: TRBD2

CDR3nt: TGTGCCAGTAGTATAACAGAATGGCGAACTGAAGCTTTCTTT
CDR3aa: CASSITEWRTEAFF
abundance: -
v_gene: TRBV19
j_gene: TRBJ1-1
d_gene: -

CDR3nt: TGTGCCAGCAAATTTCCTAGCCCCTACAATGAGCAGTTCTTC
CDR3aa: CASKFPSPYNEQFF
abundance: -
v_gene: TRBV28
j_gene: TRBJ2-1
d_gene: -

CDR3nt: TGTGCCAGCAGCCAGGAGGTGGGGGCCGGGGGGGCAGTCCAAGAGACCCAGTACTTC
CDR3aa: CASSQEVGAGGAVQETQYF
abundance: -
v_gene: TRBV4-2
j_gene: TRBJ2-5
d_gene: TRBD2

CDR3nt: TGTGCCAGCAGTCCCGGTGGGGGGGGGTACAATGAGCAGTTCTTC
CDR3aa: CASSPGGGGYNEQFF
abundance: -
v_gene: TRBV27
j_gene: TRBJ2-1
d_gene: TRBD2

CDR3nt: TGTGCCAGCAGCTTTTCAGGGGGTTCTTATCATCAGCCCCAGCATTTT
CDR3aa: CASSFSGGSYHQPQHF
abundance: few
v_gene: TRBV7-2
j_gene: TRBJ1-5
d_gene: TRBD1

CDR3nt: TGTGCCAGTAGTATAACCGCCGGGACAACCATTAACTATGGCTACACCTTC
CDR3aa: CASSITAGTTINYGYTF
abundance: -
v_gene: TRBV19
j_gene: TRBJ1-2
d_gene: -

CDR3nt: TGTGCCATCAGTGAGGGTCAGGGGGTCCAGCCCCAGCATTTT
CDR3aa: CAISEGQGVQPQHF
abundance: -
v_gene: TRBV10-3
j_gene: TRBJ1-5
d_gene: TRBD1

CDR3nt: TGTGCCAGCAGTACGGGACAGGGGGGCTACGAGCAGTACTTC
CDR3aa: CASSTGQGGYEQYF
abundance: -
v_gene: TRBV2
j_gene: TRBJ2-7
d_gene: TRBD1

CDR3nt: TGTGCCAGTAGCCGGGACAGGGAGGCCGGGGAGCTGTTTTTT
CDR3aa: CASSRDREAGELFF
abundance: -
v_gene: TRBV19
j_gene: TRBJ2-2
d_gene: TRBD1

CDR3nt: TGTGCCAGCAGTTCCGGGTGGGAGACCCAGTACTTC
CDR3aa: CASSSGWETQYF
abundance: -
v_gene: TRBV12-3/TRBV12-4
j_gene: TRBJ2-5
d_gene: -

CDR3nt: TGCGCCAGCCTACAAACGCAGGGGGGAGAGACCCAGTACTTC
CDR3aa: CASLQTQGGETQYF
abundance: -
v_gene: TRBV5-1
j_gene: TRBJ2-5
d_gene: -

CDR3nt: TGCAGCGCCCAAAGGGGTGAAAAACTGTTTTTT
CDR3aa: CSAQRGEKLFF
abundance: -
v_gene: TRBV29-1
j_gene: TRBJ1-4
d_gene: -